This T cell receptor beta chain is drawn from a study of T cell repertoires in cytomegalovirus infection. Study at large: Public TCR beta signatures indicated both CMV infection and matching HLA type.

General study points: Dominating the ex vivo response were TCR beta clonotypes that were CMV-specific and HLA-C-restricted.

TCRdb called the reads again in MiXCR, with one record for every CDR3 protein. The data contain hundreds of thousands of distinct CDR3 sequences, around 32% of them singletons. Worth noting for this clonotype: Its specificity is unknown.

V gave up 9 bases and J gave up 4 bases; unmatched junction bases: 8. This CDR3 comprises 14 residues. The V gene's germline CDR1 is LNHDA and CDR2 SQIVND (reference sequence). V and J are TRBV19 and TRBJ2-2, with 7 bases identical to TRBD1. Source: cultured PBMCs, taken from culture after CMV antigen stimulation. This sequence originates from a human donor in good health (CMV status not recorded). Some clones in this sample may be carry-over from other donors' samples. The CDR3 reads CASSTGMSTGELFF. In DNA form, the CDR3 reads TGTGCCAGCTCGACAGGGATGAGCACCGGGGAGCTGTTTTTT. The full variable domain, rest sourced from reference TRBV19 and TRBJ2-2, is DGGITQSPKYLFRKEGQNVTLSCEQNLNHDAMYWYRQDPGQGLRLIYYSQIVNDFQKGDIAEGYSVSREKKESFPLTVTSAQKNPTAFYLCASSTGMSTGELFFGEGSRLTVL.